The 32 T cell receptor beta chains listed next were all sequenced from one sample in a study of blood T cell repertoires in COVID-19. Data came from immunoSEQ multiplex PCR; TCRdb stores just in-frame clones and leaves some out. The sample shows around 160,000 clones, approximately 90% of them seen only once. Sequencing input: PBMCs or T cells enriched from blood (not recorded which). These receptors were collected from a woman aged 25 to 39 with acute COVID-19.

The chain employs TRBV10-3 and TRBJ2-3; 10 bases align to TRBD2. CDR1 is ENHRY and CDR2 is SYGVKD in the germline V gene. This CDR3 is 15 amino acids long. Germline trimming cut 3 bases from V and 4 bases from J; bases unmatched to any gene: 4. The CDR3 bases are TGTGCCATCAGTGAACCAGCGGGAGGGCCAGATACGCAGTATTTT. As protein: CAISEPAGGPDTQYF.

V and J are TRBV5-1 and TRBJ2-3, with 9 bases that match TRBD2. With 2 bases clipped from V and 5 bases from J, the junction kept 6 bases outside the gene matches. The germline gives CDR1 SGHRS, CDR2 YFSETQ. This CDR3 has 15 residues. The CDR3 nucleotides read TGCGCCAGCAGCTTCGGAGCGGGAGGCCTAGATACGCAGTATTTT. Translating gives CASSFGAGGLDTQYF.

The V gene is TRBV5-1, the J gene TRBJ1-1; D gene uncertain. V was trimmed by 4 bases and J by 2 bases, leaving 12 bases between them. This CDR3 spans 14 amino acids. Germline CDR1 SGHRS, CDR2 YFSETQ. The CDR3: CASSPMAGNTEAFF. In DNA, the CDR3 is TGCGCCAGCAGCCCGATGGCGGGTAACACTGAAGCTTTCTTT.

This clone was observed a few times. The V and J genes are TRBV6-6 and TRBJ2-5; TRBD2 matches at 9 bases. Unmatched junction bases numbered 13, after V lost 8 bases and J lost 3 bases. CDR3 length equals 16 residues. Germline lookup yields CDR1 MNHNY and CDR2 SVGAGI (reference sequence). The CDR3 reads CASGGPNPSGEETQYF. CDR3 DNA: TGTGCCAGCGGTGGGCCGAACCCTAGCGGGGAAGAGACCCAGTACTTC.

This clone was found once. This chain joins TRBV19 and TRBJ2-5; a possible D gene is TRBD1 (5 bases). The CDR3 loop spans 15 amino acids. Germline V gene sequence: CDR1 LNHDA, CDR2 SQIVND (reference sequence). V gave up 1 base and J gave up 4 bases, with 13 bases separating them. The DNA for the CDR3 is TGTGCCAGTAGTATAGTTGCAGGGTCGGGAGAGACCCAGTACTTC. This gives the protein CASSIVAGSGETQYF.

The chain combines TRBV9 with TRBJ2-5; D not resolved. CDR3 size: 14 residues. The germline CDR1 and CDR2 sequences are SGDLS and YYNGEE. Trimming shortened V by 0 bases and J by 1 base, and 7 bases separated the two germline ends. The CDR3 protein is CASSVGGIQETQYF. The CDR3 coding sequence is TGTGCCAGCAGCGTAGGAGGAATCCAAGAGACCCAGTACTTC.

This clone has just one count. The chain employs TRBV2 and TRBJ1-5; D may be TRBD1 (6 bases). Germline V gives CDR1 SNHLY, CDR2 FYNNEI. V lost 3 bases and J lost 6, with 9 bases in between. CDR3 length: 13 residues. The CDR3 loop reads CASSEGAPQPQHF. DNA of the CDR3: TGTGCCAGCAGTGAGGGGGCCCCTCAGCCCCAGCATTTT.

The chain is built from TRBV19 and TRBJ1-5, with D maybe TRBD1 (6 bases). This CDR3 has 19 residues. The V end lost 3 bases, the J end lost 0 bases, and 21 bases lay between the germline ends. CDR1 is LNHDA, CDR2 SQIVND, per germline (reference sequence). The CDR3 coding sequence is TGTGCCAGTAGTATGCCACTCCGGACAGCCAAGTATAGCAATCAGCCCCAGCATTTT. It is translated as CASSMPLRTAKYSNQPQHF.

The chain recombines TRBV19 with TRBJ2-6; 10 positions match TRBD1. V shed 4 bases and J 2 bases; nucleotides not matched to a gene: 5. Germline-derived CDR1 and CDR2 are LNHDA and SQIVND (reference sequence). The CDR3 is 17 amino acids. The CDR3 reads CASSTGTGVAGANVLTF. CDR3 nucleotide sequence: TGTGCCAGTAGTACCGGGACAGGGGTTGCTGGGGCCAACGTCCTGACTTTC.

The chain couples TRBV11-1 to TRBJ1-1; D gene unclear. The CDR3 totals 15 residues. V dropped 1 base and J dropped 5 bases, with 14 bases sitting between them. Per germline, CDR1 SGHAT and CDR2 FQDESV (reference sequence). This CDR3 is CASSLVSGGETEAFF. The CDR3 region has the DNA TGTGCCAGCAGCTTAGTTTCTGGTGGGGAGACTGAAGCTTTCTTT.

This clone showed up just once. The chain uses TRBV30 and TRBJ1-5; 9 bases are a match to TRBD1. CDR3 length: 14 amino acids. V lost 3 bases to trimming and J lost 4 bases; unmatched junction nucleotides: 4. Germline CDR1 reads GTSNPN; CDR2 reads SVGIG (reference sequence). This CDR3 is CAWRGTGWNQPQHF. CDR3 nucleotide sequence: TGTGCCTGGAGGGGGACAGGGTGGAATCAGCCCCAGCATTTT.

The CDR3 sequence: CASSQPGGSGNTIYF. DNA for the CDR3: TGTGCCAGCAGCCAACCAGGGGGCTCTGGAAACACCATATATTTT. The V call is TRBV3-1 (or the pseudogene TRBV3-2), the J call TRBJ1-3; 7 bases match TRBD1. The V gene's germline CDR1 is LGHDT and CDR2 YNNKEL (reference sequence). The CDR3 sequence is 15 residues long. V shed 2 bases, J shed 0 bases, and the junction held 1 base outside the gene matches.

This chain joins TRBV7-2 and TRBJ2-5; D possibly corresponds to TRBD2 (6 bases). The CDR3 is 15 amino acids. V was shortened by 4 bases and J by 0 bases, with 12 bases between the two germline ends. The germline V gene encodes CDR1 SGHTA and CDR2 FQGNSA. The chain's CDR3 is CASSSNGGYQETQYF. Written as DNA, the CDR3 is TGTGCCAGCAGCTCCAATGGGGGGTACCAAGAGACCCAGTACTTC.

The rearrangement uses TRBV9 and TRBJ1-4; D not resolved. V was cut by 0 bases and J by 7 bases, with 13 bases left in between. The CDR3 covers 15 residues. Germline values: CDR1 SGDLS, CDR2 YYNGEE. The CDR3 DNA follows: TGTGCCAGCAGCGTAGACTTCGGTGCGTCTGAAAAACTGTTTTTT. It codes for CASSVDFGASEKLFF.

The chain recombines TRBV27 with TRBJ2-7; 9 nucleotides match TRBD1. With 6 bases clipped from V and 4 bases from J, the junction kept 10 bases outside the gene matches. The V gene's germline CDR1 is MNHEY and CDR2 SMNVEV (reference sequence). The CDR3 runs 15 residues. CDR3 loop: CASRLQGAVRYEQYF. The CDR3 DNA is TGTGCCAGCAGGTTACAGGGGGCTGTTAGGTACGAGCAGTACTTC.

This rearrangement joins TRBV5-4 to TRBJ1-6; D may be TRBD1 (5 bases). Looked up from germline, CDR1 is SGHNT and CDR2 is YYREEE (reference sequence). Trimming stripped 4 bases from V and 8 bases from J, with 13 bases between. This CDR3 contains 14 residues. This CDR3 reads CASSRAQGHSPLHF. As DNA, the CDR3 is TGTGCCAGCAGCCGTGCCCAGGGTCATTCACCCCTCCACTTT.

V and J are TRBV28 and TRBJ1-3; D gene ambiguous. CDR3 length: 15 residues. Germline loops: CDR1 MDHEN, CDR2 SYDVKM. V lost 5 bases and J 0 bases, leaving 11 bases between the germline ends. The CDR3 protein is CASSPPANSGNTIYF. CDR3 nucleotide sequence: TGTGCCAGCAGTCCGCCCGCTAACTCTGGAAACACCATATATTTT.

The chain links TRBV19 to TRBJ2-5; 8 positions match TRBD2. This CDR3 comprises 15 residues. V trimming: 3 bases; J trimming: 4 bases; junction bases outside the gene matches: 7. Germline values: CDR1 LNHDA, CDR2 SQIVND (reference sequence). This CDR3 is CASSISSLAGETQYF. In DNA, the CDR3 is TGTGCCAGTAGTATTTCATCCCTAGCGGGAGAGACCCAGTACTTC.

The chain has TRBV7-6 and TRBJ2-6; a possible D gene is TRBD2 (6 bases). The V end was cut by 4 bases, the J end by 0 bases, with 13 bases between. CDR1 is SGHVS and CDR2 is FNYEAQ in the germline V gene. The CDR3 is 17 amino acids. CDR3 amino acids: CASSSILASSGANVLTF. Written as DNA, the CDR3 is TGTGCCAGCAGCTCGATACTAGCTTCCTCTGGGGCCAACGTCCTGACTTTC.

The chain employs TRBV28 and TRBJ2-7, with D perhaps TRBD1 (6 bases). Looked up from germline, CDR1 is MDHEN and CDR2 is SYDVKM. The CDR3 loop spans 13 amino acids. V gave up 6 bases and J gave up 4 bases, with 13 bases separating them. The CDR3 loop is CASRTGLRYEQYF. CDR3 DNA sequence: TGTGCCAGCAGAACAGGGTTGCGGTACGAGCAGTACTTC.

The chain recombines TRBV19 with TRBJ1-5; no clear D. This CDR3 comprises 17 residues. The germline gives CDR1 LNHDA, CDR2 SQIVND (reference sequence). Trimming took 4 bases from V and 0 from J, leaving 16 bases between them. DNA for the CDR3: TGTGCCAGTAGTAGTTTCCACGGGATGAATAGCAATCAGCCCCAGCATTTT. It encodes CASSSFHGMNSNQPQHF. The full variable domain, in which reference TRBV19 and TRBJ1-5 provide the parts outside the CDR3, is DGGITQSPKYLFRKEGQNVTLSCEQNLNHDAMYWYRQDPGQGLRLIYYSQIVNDFQKGDIAEGYSVSREKKESFPLTVTSAQKNPTAFYLCASSSFHGMNSNQPQHFGDGTRLSIL.

This chain uses TRBV5-3 with TRBJ2-2; 10 nucleotides match TRBD2. TRBV5-3 is reported as an ORF; its role is uncertain. The CDR3 extends over 18 amino acids. V shed 4 bases and J 6 bases; nucleotides not matched to a gene: 15. The CDR3 is CARSAGEGLAGVAGELFF. CDR3 sequence (DNA): TGTGCCAGAAGCGCGGGGGAGGGGCTAGCGGGAGTCGCCGGGGAGCTGTTTTTT.

This rearrangement joins TRBV5-4 to TRBJ2-3, with TRBD2 identical over 8 bases. Germline values: CDR1 SGHNT, CDR2 YYREEE (reference sequence). This CDR3 spans 15 amino acids. The V gene end was trimmed by 5 bases and the J gene end by 2 bases; junction bases not matched to a gene: 7. DNA of the CDR3: TGTGCCAGCAGAGTAGGCGGGAGGTCCACAGATACGCAGTATTTT. Protein: CASRVGGRSTDTQYF.

The rearrangement uses TRBV25-1 and TRBJ1-1; D possibly corresponds to TRBD1 (6 bases). This CDR3 region has 14 residues. V lost 7 bases and J 0 bases, leaving 12 bases between the germline ends. Germline V gives CDR1 MGHDK, CDR2 SYGVNS. The CDR3 nucleotides read TGTGCCAGCAAGGATCAGGGGATGAACACTGAAGCTTTCTTT. This encodes CASKDQGMNTEAFF.

This clone was found a few times. The J gene is TRBJ1-6, the V gene TRBV9; TRBD1 matches at 8 bases. The CDR3 runs to 13 residues. Looked up from germline, CDR1 is SGDLS and CDR2 is YYNGEE. V was clipped by 4 bases and J by 9 bases; unmatched bases: 3. CDR3 sequence (DNA): TGTGCCAGCAGCACAGGGGGAAGTTCACCCCTCCACTTT. This translates into CASSTGGSSPLHF.

The CDR3 spells CATSDPQTSRRGNEQFF. CDR3 bases: TGTGCCACCAGTGACCCACAGACTAGCCGGAGGGGCAATGAGCAGTTCTTC. The chain couples TRBV24-1 to TRBJ2-1, with 7 bases fitting TRBD2. The CDR3 contains 17 residues. The junction had 14 bases not matched to a gene; V was cut back by 4 bases and J by 6 bases. From germline, CDR1 is KGHDR and CDR2 SFDVKD.

V gene TRBV11-2 combines with J gene TRBJ1-6; D may be TRBD1 (5 bases). CDR3 length: 14 amino acids. The germline V gene encodes CDR1 SGHAT and CDR2 FQNNGV. Trimming took 4 bases from V and 7 from J, leaving 11 bases between them. This CDR3 is CASSSAGGNSPLHF. DNA for the CDR3: TGTGCCAGCAGCTCGGCCGGGGGAAATTCACCCCTCCACTTT.

The chain employs TRBV2 and TRBJ1-3; D not resolved. CDR3 length: 15 amino acids. The V end lost 1 base, the J end lost 4 bases, and 11 bases lay between the germline ends. CDR1 is SNHLY and CDR2 is FYNNEI in the germline V gene. The CDR3: CASSEVRGLGNTIYF. DNA for the CDR3: TGTGCCAGCAGTGAAGTACGAGGTTTAGGAAACACCATATATTTT.

The V and J genes are TRBV9 and TRBJ2-1, with a possible D match to TRBD1 (6 bases). Deletions cut 3 bases from V and 0 bases from J, with 13 bases between. CDR1 is SGDLS, CDR2 YYNGEE, per germline. The CDR3 loop spans 16 amino acids. CDR3 DNA: TGTGCCAGCAGCGCCCCTGGGGGCAGCTCCTACAATGAGCAGTTCTTC. Residues: CASSAPGGSSYNEQFF.

There are a few counts of this clone. The J gene is TRBJ2-1, the V gene TRBV7-9, with D hard to call. The germline V gene encodes CDR1 SEHNR and CDR2 FQNEAQ (reference sequence). The CDR3 loop spans 12 amino acids. The V end lost 2 bases, the J end lost 8 bases, and 7 bases lay between the germline ends. CDR3 DNA: TGTGCCAGCAGCTTAACCGCGGATGAGCAGTTCTTC. Its protein is CASSLTADEQFF.

The chain joins TRBV28 to TRBJ2-1; D is unclear. With 7 bases removed from V and 0 bases from J, the gap between germline ends came to 7 bases. This CDR3 has 13 residues. CDR1 and CDR2 from the germline V gene are MDHEN and SYDVKM. In DNA, the CDR3 is TGTGCCAGCACCCCTTTCTCCTACAATGAGCAGTTCTTC. As protein: CASTPFSYNEQFF.

This chain connects TRBV3-1 (or the pseudogene TRBV3-2) to TRBJ1-3; D is unresolved. The CDR3 runs 13 residues. Per germline, CDR1 LGHDT and CDR2 YNNKEL (reference sequence). V lost 2 bases to trimming and J lost 4 bases, with 6 bases between them. The CDR3 bases are TGTGCCAGCAGCCAAATTTCGGGAAACACCATATATTTT. Protein product: CASSQISGNTIYF.